This T cell receptor beta chain stems from a study of cytomegalovirus exposure and HLA in healthy donors. Findings of the study overall: The study carried out a later analysis of TCR beta sequences. It associated 15,000 to 20,000 of them with specific HLA alleles at a false discovery rate of 0.05. The study recorded over 150 TCR beta chains that were cytomegalovirus-associated. With high specificity and sensitivity, the classifier reportedly diagnosed cytomegalovirus status.

As regards this clone: Its specificity is not known.

The CDR3 length is 15 residues. V dropped 4 bases and J dropped 7; count of bases not matched to a gene: 8. Germline CDR1 reads MGHRA; CDR2 reads YSYEKL. The PCR ran on 60 Vbeta and 13 Jbeta primers. Repertoires were generated with immunoSEQ multiplex PCR, while TCRdb's copy carries only in-frame clones and drops some. The repertoire has roughly 220,000 clones, roughly 70% of them found once; the top ten carry approximately 1.9%. Specimen: PBMCs. This TCR was recovered from a woman aged 25-40 years in good health and CMV-seronegative. The chain joins TRBV4-1 to TRBJ1-5; 9 bases are a match to TRBD1. The CDR3: CASSPGQGNRQPQHF. The CDR3 coding sequence is TGCGCCAGCAGCCCGGGACAGGGAAACAGACAGCCCCAGCATTTT.